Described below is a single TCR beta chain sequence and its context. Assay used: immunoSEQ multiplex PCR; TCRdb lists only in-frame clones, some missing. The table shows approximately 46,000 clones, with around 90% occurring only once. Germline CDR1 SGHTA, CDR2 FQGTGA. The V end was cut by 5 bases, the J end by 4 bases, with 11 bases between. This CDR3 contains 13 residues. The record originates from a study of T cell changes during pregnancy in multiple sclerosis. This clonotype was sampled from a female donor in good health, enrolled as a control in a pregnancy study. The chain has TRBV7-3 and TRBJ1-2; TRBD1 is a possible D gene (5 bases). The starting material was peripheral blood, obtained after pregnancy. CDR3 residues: CASSLDKSYGYTF. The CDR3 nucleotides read TGTGCCAGCAGCCTGGACAAAAGCTATGGCTACACCTTC. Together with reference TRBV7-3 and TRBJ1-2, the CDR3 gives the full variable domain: GAGVSQTPSNKVTEKGKYVELRCDPISGHTALYWYRQSLGQGPEFLIYFQGTGAADDSGLPNDRFFAVRPEGSVSTLKIQRTERGDSAVYLCASSLDKSYGYTFGSGTRLTVV.